The source of this T cell receptor beta chain is a study of blood T cell repertoires in COVID-19 (dated by TCRdb to 2018 to 2021). In the study overall: Samples from collaborators originated in the United States, Italy and Spain and spanned both the acute and convalescent phases of COVID-19. The prospective study material was composed of cDNA or gDNA derived from T cells, B-cell-depleted T cells, or PBMCs. Nearly every sample came with metadata listing a de-identified subject ID, COVID-19 status, age in years and sex. The samples were drawn from the first 160 participants of the ongoing ImmuneRACE study and from some 1,300 subjects provided by 6 global collaborators. Where HLA class I and class II types were available, the types were taken from metadata supplied by the sample provider, not from assay-based typing. The dataset comprised deeply sampled blood TCRbeta repertoires from subjects exposed to, actively infected with, or recovered from COVID-19. The repertoires were made available in a free public database intended to serve as a resource for research on the immune response to SARS-CoV-2.

The immunoSEQ Assay, a bias-controlled multiplex PCR, was used to amplify TCRbeta CDR3 regions from genomic DNA. The paper's processing steps were these. Nucleated cell counts per sample were estimated from amplification of reference gene primers within the assay. To quantify the absolute abundance of each unique TCRbeta CDR3 rearrangement, sequence reads were collapsed and filtered. For each sample, productive Simpson clonality was calculated by taking the square root of Simpson's diversity index across productive rearrangements. Drawn from immuneACCESS, this table holds only the in-frame rearrangements with V and J called that TCRdb kept. Clones are partly lost; checked studies trace under half to an unresolved V gene and leave the rest unexplained. V, J and clone size are taken as reported in that table, and D and trimming were inferred from the DNA itself. The sample table holds fewer than 250,000 clones, of which almost 90% were seen once. The ten largest clones represent about 16% of the sample.

CDR1 SNHLY and CDR2 FYNNEI are derived from the germline V gene. V drops 5 bases and J drops 5 bases, leaving 4 bases in between. Spanning cysteine to phenylalanine, the CDR3 consists of 11 amino acids. Solely the CDR3 DNA is kept, with 33 bases framed from the first base. Participants in the prospective study were aged roughly 18 to 89 years, lived in 20 to 25 United States geographic areas, and enrolled through a virtual design. In the prospective study, participants were assigned to cohorts based on the clinical history participants reported in a screening survey and a study questionnaire. Exposed participants had been in contact, within 2 weeks of entering the study, with a person who had a PCR-confirmed or clinician-diagnosed case of COVID-19. Mobile phlebotomists in the prospective study collected whole blood, serum and a nasopharyngeal or oropharyngeal swab from every participant. Participants in the prospective study had the option to provide additional blood draws and questionnaires over an approximately 2-month period. Blood samples from the prospective study were shipped frozen or at room temperature prior to DNA extraction.

Overall study outcomes, separate from this receptor: How much clinical and demographic metadata was included differed by source and by participant, and the metadata was provided uncurated.

On this clone: Its antigen is currently not known. A far larger clone is one nucleotide away, so this likely arose from a read error. At the DNA level, this CDR3 is encoded by other sequences in the same sample as well.

The receptor was isolated from a man aged 30 to 39 who had been exposed to COVID-19. The rearranged chain carries TRBV2 and TRBJ2-1, with the D gene call left open. The source material was PBMCs or T cells enriched from blood (not recorded which). The CDR3 region reads CASSRDNEQFF. The sequence in DNA is TGTGCCAGCAGTCGAGACAATGAGCAGTTCTTC. Reference TRBV2 and TRBJ2-1 genes cover what lies past the CDR3, so the full variable domain is EPEVTQTPSHQVTQMGQEVILRCVPISNHLYFYWYRQILGQKVEFLVSFYNNEISEKSEIFDDQFSVERPDGSNFTLKIRSTKLEDSAMYFCASSRDNEQFFGPGTRLTVL.